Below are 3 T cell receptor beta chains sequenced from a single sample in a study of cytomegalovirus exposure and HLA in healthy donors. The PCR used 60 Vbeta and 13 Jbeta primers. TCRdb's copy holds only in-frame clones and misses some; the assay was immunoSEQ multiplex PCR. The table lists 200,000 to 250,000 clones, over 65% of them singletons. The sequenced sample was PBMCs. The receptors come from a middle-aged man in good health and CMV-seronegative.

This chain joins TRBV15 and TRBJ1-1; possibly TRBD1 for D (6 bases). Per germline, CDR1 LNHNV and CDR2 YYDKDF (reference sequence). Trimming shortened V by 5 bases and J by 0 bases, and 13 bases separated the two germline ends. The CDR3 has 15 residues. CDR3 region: CATSRRTEMNTEAFF. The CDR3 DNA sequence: TGTGCCACCAGCCGAAGGACAGAGATGAACACTGAAGCTTTCTTT.

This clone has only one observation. The CDR3: CASSLERAGKYGELFF. CDR3 DNA: TGTGCCAGCAGTTTAGAACGGGCGGGGAAGTACGGGGAGCTGTTTTTT. The genes are TRBV28 and TRBJ2-2; possible D gene TRBD2, 6 bases. CDR3 size: 16 residues. The V gene's germline CDR1 is MDHEN and CDR2 SYDVKM. V was clipped by 2 bases and J by 7 bases, with 17 bases between them.

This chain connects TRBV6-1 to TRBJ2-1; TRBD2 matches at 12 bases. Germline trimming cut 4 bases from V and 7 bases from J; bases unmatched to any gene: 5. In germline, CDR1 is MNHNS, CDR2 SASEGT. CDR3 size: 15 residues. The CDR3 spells CASSVGTSGRNEQFF. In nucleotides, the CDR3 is TGTGCCAGCAGTGTTGGGACTAGCGGGCGTAATGAGCAGTTCTTC.